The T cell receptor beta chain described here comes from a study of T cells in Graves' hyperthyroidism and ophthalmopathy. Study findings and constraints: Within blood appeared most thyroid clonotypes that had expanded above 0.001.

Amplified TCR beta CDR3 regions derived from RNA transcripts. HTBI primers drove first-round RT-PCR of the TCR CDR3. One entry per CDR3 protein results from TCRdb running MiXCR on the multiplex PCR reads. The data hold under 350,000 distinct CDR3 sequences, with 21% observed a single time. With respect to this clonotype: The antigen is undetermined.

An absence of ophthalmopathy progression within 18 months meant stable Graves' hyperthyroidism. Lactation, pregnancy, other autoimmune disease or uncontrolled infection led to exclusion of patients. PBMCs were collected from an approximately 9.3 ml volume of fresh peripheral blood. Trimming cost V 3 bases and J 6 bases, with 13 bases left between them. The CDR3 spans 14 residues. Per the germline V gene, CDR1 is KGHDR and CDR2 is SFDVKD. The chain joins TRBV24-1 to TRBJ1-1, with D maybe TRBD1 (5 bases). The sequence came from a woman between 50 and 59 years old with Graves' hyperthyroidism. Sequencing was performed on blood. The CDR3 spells CATSDAPPGAEAFF. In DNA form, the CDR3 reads TGTGCCACCAGTGATGCCCCTCCGGGGGCTGAAGCTTTCTTT.